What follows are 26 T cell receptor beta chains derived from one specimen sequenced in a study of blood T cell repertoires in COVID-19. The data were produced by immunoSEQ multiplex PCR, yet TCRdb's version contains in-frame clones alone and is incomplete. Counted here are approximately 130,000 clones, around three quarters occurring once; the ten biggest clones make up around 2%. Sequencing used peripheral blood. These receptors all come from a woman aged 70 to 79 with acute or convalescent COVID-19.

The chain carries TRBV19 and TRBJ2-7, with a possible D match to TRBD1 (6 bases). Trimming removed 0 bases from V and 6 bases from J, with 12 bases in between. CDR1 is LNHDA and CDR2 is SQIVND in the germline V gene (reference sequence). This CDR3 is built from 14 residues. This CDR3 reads CASSIDLRRGEQYF. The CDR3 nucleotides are TGTGCCAGTAGTATAGATTTACGCAGGGGCGAGCAGTACTTC.

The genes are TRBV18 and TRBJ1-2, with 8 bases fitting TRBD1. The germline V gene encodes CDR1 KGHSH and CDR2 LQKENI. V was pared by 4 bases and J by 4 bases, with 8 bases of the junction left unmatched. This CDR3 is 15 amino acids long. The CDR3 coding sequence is TGTGCCAGCTCACACCTTGACAGGGGAGGCTATGGCTACACCTTC. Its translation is CASSHLDRGGYGYTF.

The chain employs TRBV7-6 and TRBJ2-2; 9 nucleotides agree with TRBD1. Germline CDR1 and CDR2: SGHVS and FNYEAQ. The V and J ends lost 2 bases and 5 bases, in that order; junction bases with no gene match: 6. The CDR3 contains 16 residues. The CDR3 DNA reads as TGTGCCAGCAGCTTATTGACAGGGGGAGAGACCGGGGAGCTGTTTTTT. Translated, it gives CASSLLTGGETGELFF. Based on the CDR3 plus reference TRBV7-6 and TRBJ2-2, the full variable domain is GAGVSQSPRYKVTKRGQDVALRCDPISGHVSLYWYRQALGQGPEFLTYFNYEAQQDKSGLPNDRFSAERPEGSISTLTIQRTEQRDSAMYRCASSLLTGGETGELFFGEGSRLTVL.

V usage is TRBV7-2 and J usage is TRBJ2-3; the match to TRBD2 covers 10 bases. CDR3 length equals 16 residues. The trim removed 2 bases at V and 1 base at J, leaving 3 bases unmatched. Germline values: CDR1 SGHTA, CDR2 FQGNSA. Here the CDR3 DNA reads TGTGCCAGCAGCTTAAGGCTAGCGGGGGGCACAGATACGCAGTATTTT. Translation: CASSLRLAGGTDTQYF.

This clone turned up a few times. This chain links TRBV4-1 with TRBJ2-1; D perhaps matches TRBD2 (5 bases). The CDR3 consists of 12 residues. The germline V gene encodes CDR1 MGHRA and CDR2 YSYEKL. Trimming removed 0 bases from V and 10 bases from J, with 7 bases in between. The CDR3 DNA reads TGCGCCAGCAGCCAAGATACGGGAGAGCAGTTCTTC. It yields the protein CASSQDTGEQFF.

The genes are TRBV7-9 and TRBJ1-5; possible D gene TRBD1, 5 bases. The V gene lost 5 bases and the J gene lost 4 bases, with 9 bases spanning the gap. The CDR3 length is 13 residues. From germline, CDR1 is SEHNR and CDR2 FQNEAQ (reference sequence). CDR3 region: CASSAQGNQPQHF. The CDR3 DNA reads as TGTGCCAGCAGCGCGCAGGGAAATCAGCCCCAGCATTTT.

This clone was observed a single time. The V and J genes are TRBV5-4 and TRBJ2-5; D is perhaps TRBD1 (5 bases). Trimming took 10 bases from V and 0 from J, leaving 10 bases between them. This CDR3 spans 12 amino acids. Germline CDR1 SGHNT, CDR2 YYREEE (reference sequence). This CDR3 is CASARDQETQYF. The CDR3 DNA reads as TGTGCCTCGGCCAGGGACCAAGAGACCCAGTACTTC.

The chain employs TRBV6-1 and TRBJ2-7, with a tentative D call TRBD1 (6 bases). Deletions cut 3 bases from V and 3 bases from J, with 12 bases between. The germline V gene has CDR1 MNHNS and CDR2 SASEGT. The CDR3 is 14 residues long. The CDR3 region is CASSDNREIYEQYF. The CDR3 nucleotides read TGTGCCAGCAGTGACAACAGGGAAATCTACGAGCAGTACTTC.

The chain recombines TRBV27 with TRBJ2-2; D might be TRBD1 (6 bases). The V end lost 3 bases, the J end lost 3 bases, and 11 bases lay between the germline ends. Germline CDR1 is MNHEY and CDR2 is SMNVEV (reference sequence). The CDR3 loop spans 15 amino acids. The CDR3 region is CASSLGAPDTGELFF. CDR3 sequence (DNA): TGTGCCAGCAGTTTGGGGGCGCCGGACACCGGGGAGCTGTTTTTT.

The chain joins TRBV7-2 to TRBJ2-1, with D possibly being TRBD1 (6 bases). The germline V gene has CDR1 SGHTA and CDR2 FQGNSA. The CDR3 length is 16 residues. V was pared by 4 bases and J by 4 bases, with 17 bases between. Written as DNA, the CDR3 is TGTGCCAGCAGCTCCTACAGGGTTGGCGTTTACAATGAGCAGTTCTTC. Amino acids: CASSSYRVGVYNEQFF.

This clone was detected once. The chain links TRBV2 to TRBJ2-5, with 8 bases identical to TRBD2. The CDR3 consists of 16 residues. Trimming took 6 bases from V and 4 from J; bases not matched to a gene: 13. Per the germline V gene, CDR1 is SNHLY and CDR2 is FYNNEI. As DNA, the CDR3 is TGTGCCAGCAGGCAATATGTAGGAGGGACTAGAGAGACCCAGTACTTC. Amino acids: CASRQYVGGTRETQYF.

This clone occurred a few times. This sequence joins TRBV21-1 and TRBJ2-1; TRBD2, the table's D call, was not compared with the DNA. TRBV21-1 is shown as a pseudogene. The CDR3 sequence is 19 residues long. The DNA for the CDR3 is TGTGCCAGCAGCACCCCTAGGACTAGCGGCCATTTTTCCTACAATGAGCAGTTCTTC. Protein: CASSTPRTSGHFSYNEQFF.

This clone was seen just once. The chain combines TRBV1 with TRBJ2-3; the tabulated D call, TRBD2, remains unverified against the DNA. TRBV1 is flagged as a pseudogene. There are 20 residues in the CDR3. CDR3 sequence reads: CTSSQVQLAGDRLSTDTQYF. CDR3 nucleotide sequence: TGCACCAGCAGCCAAGTGCAGCTAGCGGGGGACCGCCTGAGCACAGATACGCAGTATTTT.

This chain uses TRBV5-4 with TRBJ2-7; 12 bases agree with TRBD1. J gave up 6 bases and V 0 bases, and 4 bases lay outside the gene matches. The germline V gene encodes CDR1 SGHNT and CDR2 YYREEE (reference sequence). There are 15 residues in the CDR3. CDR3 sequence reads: CASSLGGQGAGEQYF. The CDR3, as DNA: TGTGCCAGCAGCTTGGGGGGACAGGGGGCTGGCGAGCAGTACTTC.

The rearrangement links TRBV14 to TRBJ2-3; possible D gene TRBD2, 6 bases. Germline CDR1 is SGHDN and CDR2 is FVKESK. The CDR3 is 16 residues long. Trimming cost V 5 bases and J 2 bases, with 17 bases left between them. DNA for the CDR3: TGTGCCAGCAGCTATCGACTAGTCGCTACCACAGATACGCAGTATTTT. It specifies CASSYRLVATTDTQYF.

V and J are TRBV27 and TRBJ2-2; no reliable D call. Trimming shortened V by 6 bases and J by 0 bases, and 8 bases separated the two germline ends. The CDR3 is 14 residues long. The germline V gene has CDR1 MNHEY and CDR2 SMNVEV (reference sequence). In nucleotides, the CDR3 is TGTGCCAGCAGGGCCGCACCGAACACCGGGGAGCTGTTTTTT. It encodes CASRAAPNTGELFF.

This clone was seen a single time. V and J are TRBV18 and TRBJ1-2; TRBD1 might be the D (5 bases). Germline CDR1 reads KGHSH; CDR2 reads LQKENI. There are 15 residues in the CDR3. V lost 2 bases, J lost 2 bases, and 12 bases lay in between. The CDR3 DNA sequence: TGTGCCAGCTCACCAGAGACAGTCTTGAACTATGGCTACACCTTC. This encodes CASSPETVLNYGYTF.

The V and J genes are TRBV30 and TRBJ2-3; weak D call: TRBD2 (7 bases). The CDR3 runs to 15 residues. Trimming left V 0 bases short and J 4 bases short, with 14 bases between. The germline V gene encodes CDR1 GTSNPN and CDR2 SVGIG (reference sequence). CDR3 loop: CAWSVGGGVPDTQYF. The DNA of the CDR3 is TGTGCCTGGAGTGTAGGGGGGGGTGTCCCAGATACGCAGTATTTT.

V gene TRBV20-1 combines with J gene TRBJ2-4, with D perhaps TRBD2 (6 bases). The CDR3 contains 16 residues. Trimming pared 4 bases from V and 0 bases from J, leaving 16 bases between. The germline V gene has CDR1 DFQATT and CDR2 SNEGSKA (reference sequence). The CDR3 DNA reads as TGCAGTGCTATTGACCTCTGGGGGGTAGCCAAAAACATTCAGTACTTC. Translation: CSAIDLWGVAKNIQYF.

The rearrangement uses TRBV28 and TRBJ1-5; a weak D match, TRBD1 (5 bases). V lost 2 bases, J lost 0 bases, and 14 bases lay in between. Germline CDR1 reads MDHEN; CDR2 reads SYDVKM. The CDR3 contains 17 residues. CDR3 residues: CASSLGLTAHSNQPQHF. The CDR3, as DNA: TGTGCCAGCAGTTTAGGGTTGACAGCTCATAGCAATCAGCCCCAGCATTTT.

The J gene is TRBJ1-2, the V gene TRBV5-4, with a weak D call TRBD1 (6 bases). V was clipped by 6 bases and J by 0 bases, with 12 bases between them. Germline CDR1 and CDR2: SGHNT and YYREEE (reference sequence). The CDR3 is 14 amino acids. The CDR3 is CASNTGRANYGYTF. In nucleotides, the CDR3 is TGTGCCAGCAACACAGGGAGGGCTAACTATGGCTACACCTTC.

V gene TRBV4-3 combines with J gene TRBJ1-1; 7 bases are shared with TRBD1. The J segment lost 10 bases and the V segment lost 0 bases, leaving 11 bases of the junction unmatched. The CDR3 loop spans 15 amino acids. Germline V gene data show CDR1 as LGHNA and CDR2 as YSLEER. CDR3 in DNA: TGCGCCAGCAGCCAAGATTCCTACAGGGGCGGACTAGCTTTCTTT. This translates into CASSQDSYRGGLAFF.

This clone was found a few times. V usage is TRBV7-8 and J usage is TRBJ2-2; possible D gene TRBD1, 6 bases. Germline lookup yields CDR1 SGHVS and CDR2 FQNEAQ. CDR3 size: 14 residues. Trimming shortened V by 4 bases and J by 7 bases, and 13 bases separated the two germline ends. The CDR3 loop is CASSWNRVSGELFF. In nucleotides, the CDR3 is TGTGCCAGCAGCTGGAACAGGGTTAGCGGGGAGCTGTTTTTT.

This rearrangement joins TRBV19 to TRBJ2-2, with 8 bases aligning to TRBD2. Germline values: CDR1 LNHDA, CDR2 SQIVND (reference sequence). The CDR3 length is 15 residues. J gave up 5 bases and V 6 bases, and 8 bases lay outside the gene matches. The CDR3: CASRSGSSVTGELFF. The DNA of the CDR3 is TGTGCCAGTAGAAGCGGGAGTTCGGTAACCGGGGAGCTGTTTTTT.

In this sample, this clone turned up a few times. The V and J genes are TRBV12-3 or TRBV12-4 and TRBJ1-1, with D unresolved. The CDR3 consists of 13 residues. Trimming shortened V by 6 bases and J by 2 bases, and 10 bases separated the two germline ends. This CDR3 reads CASSQQYNTEAFF. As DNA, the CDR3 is TGTGCCAGCAGCCAACAATACAACACTGAAGCTTTCTTT.

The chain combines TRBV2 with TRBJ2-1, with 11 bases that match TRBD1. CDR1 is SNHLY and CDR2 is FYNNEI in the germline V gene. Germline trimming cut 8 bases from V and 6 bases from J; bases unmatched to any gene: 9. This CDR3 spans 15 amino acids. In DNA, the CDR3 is TGTGCCAGCCAGCTGGGACAGGGGGGATTCAATGAGCAGTTCTTC. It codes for CASQLGQGGFNEQFF.